This TCR beta chain was captured in a study of control samples from healthy donors and cancer patients (TCRdb year 2020). Library creation used the immunoSEQ multiplex PCR assay. TCRdb took this table from immuneACCESS and kept in-frame rearrangements with V and J called. Such tables lack part of the clones; where checked against another copy, unresolved V genes explain under half of the gap, and the rest is unexplained. This sample gives about 130,000 clones in total; 80% to 95% of them show up just once. Together, the top ten hold approximately 2% of the sample. A remark on this clone: Its binding antigen is unknown. One base away there is no much larger clone; base qualities are not given.

The CDR3 runs 16 residues from the cysteine to the phenylalanine. CDR3 DNA only is kept here, 48 bases in frame from base 1. V loses 3 bases of germline sequence and J loses 4 bases, and the interval between the two ends is 16 bases. CDR1 and CDR2 were assigned from the germline V gene as SGHRS and YFSETQ. This clonotype was obtained from a woman aged 45 to 65 in good health. Sequencing was performed on blood. Here the chain combines TRBV5-1 and TRBJ2-2; matching of 6 bases hints at TRBD2 as the D gene. The nucleotides read TGCGCCAGCAGCTCCGCCGGGGGAGGAGGCACCGGGGAGCTGTTTTTT. Its protein is CASSSAGGGGTGELFF.